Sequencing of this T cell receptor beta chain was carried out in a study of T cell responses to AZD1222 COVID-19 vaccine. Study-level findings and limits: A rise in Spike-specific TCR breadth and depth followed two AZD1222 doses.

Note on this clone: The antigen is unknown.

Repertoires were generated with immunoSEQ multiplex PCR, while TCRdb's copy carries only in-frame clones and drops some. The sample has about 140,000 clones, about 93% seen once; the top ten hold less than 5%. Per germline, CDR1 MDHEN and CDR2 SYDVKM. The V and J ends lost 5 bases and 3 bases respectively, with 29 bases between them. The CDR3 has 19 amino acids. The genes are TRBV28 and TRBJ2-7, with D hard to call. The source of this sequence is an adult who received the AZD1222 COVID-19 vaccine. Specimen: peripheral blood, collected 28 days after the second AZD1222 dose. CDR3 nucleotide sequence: TGTGCCAGCAGTCCGCCACCCCTGGGAAGCAGTCAAGGTGGCTACGAGCAGTACTTC. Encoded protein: CASSPPPLGSSQGGYEQYF.